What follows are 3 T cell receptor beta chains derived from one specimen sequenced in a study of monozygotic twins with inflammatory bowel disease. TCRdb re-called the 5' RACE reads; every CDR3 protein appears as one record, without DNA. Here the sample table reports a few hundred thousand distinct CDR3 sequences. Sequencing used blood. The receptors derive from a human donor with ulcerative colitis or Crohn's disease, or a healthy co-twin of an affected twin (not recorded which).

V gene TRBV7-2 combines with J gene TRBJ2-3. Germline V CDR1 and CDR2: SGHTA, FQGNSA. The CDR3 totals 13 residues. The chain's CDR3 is CASSQRQADTQYF.

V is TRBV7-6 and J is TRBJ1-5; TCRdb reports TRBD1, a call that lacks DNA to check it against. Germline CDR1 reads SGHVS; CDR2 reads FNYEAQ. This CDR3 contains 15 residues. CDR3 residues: CASSAGTGRIQPQHF.

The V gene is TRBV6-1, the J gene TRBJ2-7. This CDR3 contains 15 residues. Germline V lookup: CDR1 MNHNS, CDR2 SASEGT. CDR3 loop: CASSRFSSNSYEQYF.